This TCR beta chain comes out of a study of T cells in Graves' hyperthyroidism and ophthalmopathy. Many counts were recorded for this clonotype. Thyroid ultrasound, orbital computed tomography, clinical symptoms, and serum thyroxine and TRAb underpinned diagnoses. Germline-derived CDR1 and CDR2 are SNHLY and FYNNEI. This CDR3 comprises 11 residues. V lost 2 bases to trimming and J lost 7 bases, with 5 bases between them. RNA transcripts were the template for amplifying TCR beta CDR3 regions. First-round RT-PCR of the TCR CDR3 relied on the HTBI primer set. TCRdb re-analysed the multiplex PCR reads in MiXCR, keeping a single row per CDR3 protein. Counted here are fewer than 300,000 distinct CDR3 sequences, 20% to 30% occurring once; the ten biggest clones make up over 25%.

The chain employs TRBV2 and TRBJ1-2, with D uncertain. The receptor comes from a man aged 40-55 years with Graves' hyperthyroidism that later progressed to Graves' ophthalmopathy. The sequenced sample was blood. CDR3 coding DNA: TGTGCCAGCAGTGAATGGGCTGGCTACACCTTC. Its protein is CASSEWAGYTF.